These T cell receptor beta chains were read from a single sample in a study of T cell changes during pregnancy in multiple sclerosis. Generated by immunoSEQ multiplex PCR, the TCRdb table keeps only in-frame clones and is missing some. The sample contains more than 55,000 clones, about nine tenths of which appear only once. Sequencing was performed on peripheral blood, taken after pregnancy. The receptors stem from a female donor in good health, enrolled as a control in a pregnancy study. CDR3s include the opening cysteine and the closing phenylalanine or tryptophan. The D gene is left open where the match is weak. A clone size is listed for some rows: how often the clone was seen (once, few, many), or a class if it is expanded.

CDR3 protein: CASSVGTGGYDEQFF
CDR3 DNA: TGTGCCAGCAGTGTTGGGACAGGGGGCTACGATGAGCAGTTCTTC
V gene: TRBV2
clone size: -
J gene: TRBJ2-1
D gene: TRBD1

CDR3 protein: CASSSPCSGATYEQYF
CDR3 DNA: TGTGCCAGCAGTTCCCCCTGCAGCGGGGCCACCTACGAGCAGTACTTC
V gene: TRBV6-7
clone size: -
J gene: TRBJ2-7
D gene: TRBD2

CDR3 protein: CASSRTGAHEQYF
CDR3 DNA: TGTGCCAGCAGTAGGACAGGGGCCCACGAGCAGTACTTC
V gene: TRBV6-5
clone size: once
J gene: TRBJ2-7
D gene: TRBD1

CDR3 protein: CASTSGEVAAFF
CDR3 DNA: TGTGCCAGCACCTCGGGGGAAGTTGCGGCTTTCTTT
V gene: TRBV5-5
clone size: -
J gene: TRBJ1-1
D gene: -

CDR3 protein: CASSVEVGGAPNTEAFF
CDR3 DNA: TGTGCCAGCAGCGTAGAGGTCGGGGGGGCCCCGAACACTGAAGCTTTCTTT
V gene: TRBV9
clone size: -
J gene: TRBJ1-1
D gene: -

CDR3 protein: CASSRVTGEQYF
CDR3 DNA: TGTGCCAGCAGTCGGGTGACGGGCGAGCAGTACTTC
V gene: TRBV6-5
clone size: -
J gene: TRBJ2-7
D gene: -

CDR3 protein: CASNGYKNTIYF
CDR3 DNA: TGTGCCAGCAACGGTTATAAAAACACCATATATTTT
V gene: TRBV25-1
clone size: once
J gene: TRBJ1-3
D gene: -

CDR3 protein: CASSSENYGYTF
CDR3 DNA: TGCGCCAGCAGCTCGGAGAACTATGGCTACACCTTC
V gene: TRBV5-1
clone size: -
J gene: TRBJ1-2
D gene: -

CDR3 protein: CASSLVSWTGGNYGYTF
CDR3 DNA: TGTGCCAGCAGCTTAGTTTCTTGGACAGGAGGGAACTATGGCTACACCTTC
V gene: TRBV7-9
clone size: -
J gene: TRBJ1-2
D gene: TRBD1

CDR3 protein: CASSKQGFSNTEAFF
CDR3 DNA: TGTGCCAGCAGTAAACAGGGTTTTTCGAACACTGAAGCTTTCTTT
V gene: TRBV6-1
clone size: once
J gene: TRBJ1-1
D gene: -

CDR3 protein: CASSQGLSTDTQYF
CDR3 DNA: TGTGCCTCAAGTCAGGGCTTGAGCACAGATACGCAGTATTTT
V gene: TRBV9
clone size: -
J gene: TRBJ2-3
D gene: -

CDR3 protein: CASSPPYGGVNSPLHF
CDR3 DNA: TGTGCCAGCAGCCCGCCTTATGGGGGCGTCAATTCACCCCTCCACTTT
V gene: TRBV7-2
clone size: -
J gene: TRBJ1-6
D gene: -

CDR3 protein: CASSEVVGTGDTEAFF
CDR3 DNA: TGTGCCAGCAGTGAAGTAGTCGGGACAGGGGACACTGAAGCTTTCTTT
V gene: TRBV6-1
clone size: -
J gene: TRBJ1-1
D gene: TRBD1

CDR3 protein: CASRQGANTGELFF
CDR3 DNA: TGTGCCAGTAGACAGGGGGCGAACACCGGGGAGCTGTTTTTT
V gene: TRBV19
clone size: -
J gene: TRBJ2-2
D gene: TRBD1

CDR3 protein: CASMNEGVGYNSPLHF
CDR3 DNA: TGTGCCAGTATGAATGAGGGGGTGGGGTATAATTCACCCCTCCACTTT
V gene: TRBV19
clone size: -
J gene: TRBJ1-6
D gene: -

CDR3 protein: CASSSFVAAGEKLFF
CDR3 DNA: TGCGCCAGCAGCTCCTTCGTGGCGGCGGGTGAAAAACTGTTTTTT
V gene: TRBV4-1
clone size: -
J gene: TRBJ1-4
D gene: -

CDR3 protein: CASSFPQGSSYEQYF
CDR3 DNA: TGTGCCAGCAGCTTCCCGCAGGGGTCCTCCTACGAGCAGTACTTC
V gene: TRBV7-9
clone size: -
J gene: TRBJ2-7
D gene: -

CDR3 protein: CASSSGPGQSSYEQYF
CDR3 DNA: TGCGCCAGCAGCTCTGGACCGGGACAGAGCTCCTACGAGCAGTACTTC
V gene: TRBV5-1
clone size: once
J gene: TRBJ2-7
D gene: TRBD1

CDR3 protein: CATSSHREWEKLFF
CDR3 DNA: TGTGCCACCAGCAGTCACAGGGAGTGGGAAAAACTGTTTTTT
V gene: TRBV15
clone size: -
J gene: TRBJ1-4
D gene: -

CDR3 protein: CATEGTGISNQPQHF
CDR3 DNA: TGTGCCACCGAAGGGACAGGTATTAGCAATCAGCCCCAGCATTTT
V gene: TRBV10-3
clone size: -
J gene: TRBJ1-5
D gene: TRBD1

CDR3 protein: CASSSGGDTQYF
CDR3 DNA: TGTGCCAGCAGTTCCGGGGGAGATACGCAGTATTTT
V gene: TRBV6-5
clone size: -
J gene: TRBJ2-3
D gene: -

CDR3 protein: CASSQAQGTGHTEAFF
CDR3 DNA: TGCGCCAGCAGCCAAGCCCAAGGGACAGGGCACACTGAAGCTTTCTTT
V gene: TRBV4-1
clone size: -
J gene: TRBJ1-1
D gene: TRBD1

CDR3 protein: CASSRGSYEQYF
CDR3 DNA: TGTGCCAGCAGCCGCGGCTCCTACGAGCAGTACTTC
V gene: TRBV4-2
clone size: -
J gene: TRBJ2-7
D gene: -

CDR3 protein: CASSTAFRNYMNTEAFF
CDR3 DNA: TGTGCCAGTAGTACAGCCTTTAGAAACTACATGAACACTGAAGCTTTCTTT
V gene: TRBV19
clone size: -
J gene: TRBJ1-1
D gene: -

CDR3 protein: CASSDSRGYYGYTF
CDR3 DNA: TGTGCCAGCAGCGATAGCCGGGGTTACTATGGCTACACCTTC
V gene: TRBV9
clone size: -
J gene: TRBJ1-2
D gene: -

CDR3 protein: CASSVGQLNTEAFF
CDR3 DNA: TGTGCCAGTAGTGTTGGACAGTTGAACACTGAAGCTTTCTTT
V gene: TRBV19
clone size: -
J gene: TRBJ1-1
D gene: -

CDR3 protein: CASSLRTSGGARSTDTQYF
CDR3 DNA: TGTGCCAGCAGCCTACGTACTAGCGGGGGGGCCCGGAGCACAGATACGCAGTATTTT
V gene: TRBV5-6
clone size: -
J gene: TRBJ2-3
D gene: TRBD2

CDR3 protein: CASGGVGTDTQYF
CDR3 DNA: TGTGCCAGCGGGGGTGTAGGCACAGATACGCAGTATTTT
V gene: TRBV19
clone size: -
J gene: TRBJ2-3
D gene: -

CDR3 protein: CAWNTAGNTIYF
CDR3 DNA: TGTGCCTGGAATACAGCCGGAAACACCATATATTTT
V gene: TRBV30
clone size: -
J gene: TRBJ1-3
D gene: -

CDR3 protein: CASSLLGLQDQETQYF
CDR3 DNA: TGTGCCAGCAGTCTCTTGGGGCTGCAGGACCAAGAGACCCAGTACTTC
V gene: TRBV7-8
clone size: few
J gene: TRBJ2-5
D gene: -

CDR3 protein: CASSAAPGQGNYGYTF
CDR3 DNA: TGTGCCAGCAGCGCTGCTCCGGGACAGGGGAACTATGGCTACACCTTC
V gene: TRBV6-4
clone size: -
J gene: TRBJ1-2
D gene: TRBD1

CDR3 protein: CASTTGGVTNTGELFF
CDR3 DNA: TGCGCCAGCACCACAGGGGGCGTTACGAACACCGGGGAGCTGTTTTTT
V gene: TRBV5-1
clone size: -
J gene: TRBJ2-2
D gene: TRBD1

CDR3 protein: CASRPGGADLYGYTF
CDR3 DNA: TGTGCCAGCAGACCAGGGGGCGCGGACCTCTATGGCTACACCTTC
V gene: TRBV7-2
clone size: -
J gene: TRBJ1-2
D gene: TRBD1

CDR3 protein: CASSQEGGRENSPLHF
CDR3 DNA: TGCGCCAGCAGCCAAGAAGGAGGGCGGGAAAATTCACCCCTCCACTTT
V gene: TRBV4-1
clone size: -
J gene: TRBJ1-6
D gene: -

CDR3 protein: CASSLMWGGETQYF
CDR3 DNA: TGTGCCAGCAGCCTGATGTGGGGCGGCGAGACCCAGTACTTC
V gene: TRBV11-2
clone size: -
J gene: TRBJ2-5
D gene: -